This T cell receptor (beta chain) was identified during a study of Ad26.COV2.S vaccination and SARS-CoV-2 variants. Study-level information: The study gave Ad26.COV2.S intramuscularly, once or twice 56 days apart.

Produced via immunoSEQ multiplex PCR; TCRdb's table is partial and in-frame only. The sample has about 330,000 clones; roughly 90% are singletons. Note on this clone: Its antigen is unknown.

Findings and caveats of the study: Responses of spike-specific T cells (both CD8+ and CD4+) reportedly showed substantial breadth after vaccination. Spike-specific TCR breadth was greater after Ad26.COV2.S than placebo.

Documented treatment: about 20 received Ad26.COV2.S at low or high dose, single or two shots; a few received placebo; per-sample allocation not given. Repertoires come from day 63 after the first vaccine or placebo injection. The sample was peripheral blood, taken in a trial of Ad26.COV2.S vaccine versus placebo. This receptor was obtained from a person aged 18 to 59 who received the Ad26.COV2.S COVID-19 vaccine or a placebo.

CDR3 DNA sequence: TGTGCCAGCAGTTCAAGGACACCTGATGGCTACACCTTC. This sequence encodes CASSSRTPDGYTF. The chain is built from TRBV12-3 or TRBV12-4 and TRBJ1-2; a possible D gene is TRBD1 (5 bases). V was clipped by 4 bases and J by 6 bases, with 12 bases between them. This CDR3 region has 13 residues.